Following are 32 T cell receptor beta chains from one sample sequenced in a study of Ad26.COV2.S vaccination and SARS-CoV-2 variants. The data were produced by immunoSEQ multiplex PCR, yet TCRdb's version contains in-frame clones alone and is incomplete. The sample yields around 270,000 clones, around nine tenths seen once. As to treatment: approximately 18 received Ad26.COV2.S at low or high dose, single or two shots; about 5 received placebo; per-sample allocation not given. After the first vaccine or placebo injection, samples were drawn on day 63. The sequencing here drew on peripheral blood, taken in a trial of Ad26.COV2.S vaccine versus placebo. The receptors originated from a person between 18 and 60 years old who received the Ad26.COV2.S COVID-19 vaccine or a placebo.

The chain employs TRBV5-8 and TRBJ1-5, with a tentative D call TRBD1 (5 bases). V lost 1 base and J 4 bases, leaving 9 bases between the germline ends. The CDR3 consists of 14 residues. Germline loops: CDR1 SGHTS, CDR2 YDEGEE. CDR3: CASSLTGPNQPQHF. For the CDR3, the DNA is TGTGCCAGCAGCTTGACAGGCCCTAATCAGCCCCAGCATTTT.

The rearrangement joins TRBV18 to TRBJ2-7; 12 nucleotides line up with TRBD1. J gave up 5 bases and V 6 bases, and 5 bases lay outside the gene matches. Germline V CDR1 and CDR2: KGHSH, LQKENI. The CDR3 length is 14 residues. CDR3 sequence: CASSPGTGGNEQYV. The CDR3 coding sequence is TGTGCCAGCTCCCCCGGGACAGGGGGCAACGAGCAGTACGTC.

CDR3 coding DNA: TGTGCCAGCAGCTTCAGGAAGGGGCAGGGTAACTATGGCTACACCTTC. Protein sequence: CASSFRKGQGNYGYTF. The V gene is TRBV7-2, the J gene TRBJ1-2; perhaps TRBD1 as D (5 bases). Germline V gives CDR1 SGHTA, CDR2 FQGNSA. V lost 3 bases to trimming and J lost 1 base, with 15 bases between them. This CDR3 spans 16 amino acids.

V and J are TRBV27 and TRBJ1-6; the D is unclear. There are 16 residues in the CDR3. The germline CDR1 and CDR2 sequences are MNHEY and SMNVEV (reference sequence). V lost 2 bases and J lost 5, with 13 bases in between. In nucleotides, the CDR3 is TGTGCCAGCAGTTTAAGGGTGAGGAGGGATAATTCACCCCTCCACTTT. This translates into CASSLRVRRDNSPLHF.

This rearrangement joins TRBV7-9 to TRBJ1-1; D is uncertain. This CDR3 is 12 amino acids long. Germline CDR1 SEHNR, CDR2 FQNEAQ (reference sequence). V was pared by 2 bases and J by 6 bases, with 7 bases between. Here the CDR3 reads CASSLWGPEAFF. CDR3 coding DNA: TGTGCCAGCAGCTTATGGGGTCCTGAAGCTTTCTTT. The full variable domain, its missing parts supplied by reference TRBV7-9 and TRBJ1-1, is DTGVSQNPRHKITKRGQNVTFRCDPISEHNRLYWYRQTLGQGPEFLTYFQNEAQLEKSRLLSDRFSAERPKGSFSTLEIQRTEQGDSAMYLCASSLWGPEAFFGQGTRLTVV.

The rearrangement links TRBV19 to TRBJ2-4, with 7 positions matching TRBD1. Germline values: CDR1 LNHDA, CDR2 SQIVND (reference sequence). CDR3 length: 16 residues. After removal of 2 bases from V and 3 bases from J, the junction contained 7 bases not matched to a gene. CDR3 sequence reads: CASSIKGAGYKNIQYF. In DNA, the CDR3 is TGTGCCAGTAGTATAAAGGGGGCAGGGTACAAAAACATTCAGTACTTC.

This rearrangement joins TRBV5-1 to TRBJ2-3, with D uncertain. Between the trimmed V and J ends, which lost 0 bases and 11 bases, there was a span of 13 bases. The CDR3 contains 13 residues. Germline lookup yields CDR1 SGHRS and CDR2 YFSETQ. The CDR3 region is CASSLAGLSRQYF. The CDR3 coding sequence is TGCGCCAGCAGCTTGGCCGGGCTGAGTAGGCAGTATTTT.

The CDR3 coding sequence is TGCGCCAGCAGCCGGGGGCAGGGGGCGTCGGTCGAAGAGACCCAGTACTTC. It codes for CASSRGQGASVEETQYF. The chain links TRBV5-1 to TRBJ2-5; TRBD1 aligns across 8 bases. The germline gives CDR1 SGHRS, CDR2 YFSETQ. This CDR3 has 17 residues. V was pared by 4 bases and J by 3 bases, with 14 bases of the junction left unmatched.

The chain recombines TRBV7-2 with TRBJ2-3, with D perhaps matching TRBD2 (5 bases). Trimming left V 5 bases short and J 0 bases short, with 9 bases between. The germline CDR1 and CDR2 sequences are SGHTA and FQGNSA. CDR3 length equals 14 residues. The CDR3 sequence is CASSQGLSTDTQYF. The CDR3 DNA sequence: TGTGCCAGCAGCCAAGGACTCAGCACAGATACGCAGTATTTT. Complete variable domain (other parts from reference TRBV7-2 and TRBJ2-3): GAGVSQSPSNKVTEKGKDVELRCDPISGHTALYWYRQSLGQGLEFLIYFQGNSAPDKSGLPSDRFSAERTGGSVSTLTIQRTQQEDSAVYLCASSQGLSTDTQYFGPGTRLTVL.

This clone was observed a handful of times. The chain uses TRBV7-6 and TRBJ2-2, with 12 bases lining up with TRBD2. J gave up 3 bases and V 1 base, and 6 bases lay outside the gene matches. CDR1 and CDR2 (germline): SGHVS, FNYEAQ. CDR3 length: 18 amino acids. The chain's CDR3 is CASSLVLAGGTDTGELFF. The CDR3 nucleotides read TGTGCCAGCAGCTTAGTACTAGCGGGAGGAACAGACACCGGGGAGCTGTTTTTT.

The rearrangement links TRBV4-3 to TRBJ1-5; TRBD1 matches 9 bases. V was pared by 1 base and J by 3 bases, with 4 bases of the junction left unmatched. Germline V gene sequence: CDR1 LGHNA, CDR2 YSLEER. The CDR3 is 16 residues long. CDR3 sequence reads: CASSQGTGGLNQPQHF. In DNA, the CDR3 is TGCGCCAGCAGCCAAGGTACAGGGGGCCTCAATCAGCCCCAGCATTTT.

The rearrangement joins TRBV7-9 to TRBJ1-1; D not resolved. The germline V gene encodes CDR1 SEHNR and CDR2 FQNEAQ (reference sequence). The CDR3 consists of 13 residues. V gave up 3 bases and J gave up 0 bases, with 5 bases separating them. DNA of the CDR3: TGTGCCAGCAGCTTGGTCTTGAACACTGAAGCTTTCTTT. Translating it yields CASSLVLNTEAFF.

CDR3 amino acids: CASSKRSTGELFF. The CDR3 DNA is TGTGCCAGCAGCAAGCGGTCCACCGGGGAGCTGTTTTTT. V gene TRBV3-1 (or the pseudogene TRBV3-2) combines with J gene TRBJ2-2; D is possibly TRBD2 (5 bases). Germline CDR1 reads LGHDT; CDR2 reads YNNKEL (reference sequence). The CDR3 has 13 amino acids. Trimming removed 5 bases at V and 4 bases at J, with 8 bases between.

V and J are TRBV19 and TRBJ2-7; D is possibly TRBD1 (5 bases). This CDR3 contains 13 residues. Trimming left V 6 bases short and J 3 bases short, with 12 bases between. Germline V gene sequence: CDR1 LNHDA, CDR2 SQIVND (reference sequence). The CDR3 loop reads CASRNLQDYEQYF. DNA for the CDR3: TGTGCCAGTAGGAACTTACAGGACTACGAGCAGTACTTC.

The chain is built from TRBV11-2 and TRBJ2-4, with 14 bases that match TRBD2. This CDR3 region has 17 residues. V trimming: 8 bases; J trimming: 3 bases; junction bases outside the gene matches: 9. Germline V gene data show CDR1 as SGHAT and CDR2 as FQNNGV. CDR3 in amino acids: CASRGLAGDRGKNIQYF. The CDR3 bases are TGTGCCAGCCGGGGACTAGCGGGAGACAGGGGCAAAAACATTCAGTACTTC.

The chain recombines TRBV7-9 with TRBJ2-6; possibly TRBD1 for D (5 bases). V gave up 1 base and J gave up 0 bases, with 10 bases separating them. The CDR3 spans 17 residues. Germline lookup yields CDR1 SEHNR and CDR2 FQNEAQ (reference sequence). The CDR3 coding sequence is TGTGCCAGCAGCTTAGGACAGTTAATCTCTGGGGCCAACGTCCTGACTTTC. Translated, it gives CASSLGQLISGANVLTF.

This clone appeared once. The same CDR3 is also encoded by other DNA sequences in this sample. The chain uses TRBV7-2 and TRBJ2-3; D is unclear. Between the trimmed V and J ends, which lost 1 base and 0 bases, there was a span of 8 bases. The CDR3 has 15 amino acids. In germline, CDR1 is SGHTA, CDR2 FQGNSA. In DNA form, the CDR3 reads TGTGCCAGCAGCTTAGTGGGTGGGAGCACAGATACGCAGTATTTT. Its translation is CASSLVGGSTDTQYF.

The chain employs TRBV10-3 and TRBJ2-5, with TRBD2 identical over 7 bases. The trim removed 3 bases at V and 5 bases at J, leaving 9 bases unmatched. The CDR3 extends over 15 amino acids. Germline CDR1 is ENHRY and CDR2 is SYGVKD. CDR3 sequence (DNA): TGTGCCATCAGTGATACCAGCGGGGTAGGGGAGACCCAGTACTTC. Residues: CAISDTSGVGETQYF.

This clone turned up a few times. This CDR3 reads CASSYSEGRTEAFF. The CDR3 DNA is TGTGCCAGCAGTTACTCAGAGGGCCGGACTGAAGCTTTCTTT. The chain combines TRBV6-2 or TRBV6-3 with TRBJ1-1; the D is unclear. CDR3 length equals 14 residues. V shed 0 bases and J shed 5 bases, with 10 bases lying between them. The V gene's germline CDR1 is MNHEY and CDR2 SVGEGT.

The chain combines TRBV2 with TRBJ2-1; 8 bases map to TRBD2. In germline, CDR1 is SNHLY, CDR2 FYNNEI. The CDR3 contains 12 residues. V shed 8 bases and J 9 bases; nucleotides not matched to a gene: 6. The CDR3 here is CASWGLGSEQFF. CDR3 bases: TGTGCCAGCTGGGGACTAGGCAGTGAGCAGTTCTTC. The full variable domain, its missing parts supplied by reference TRBV2 and TRBJ2-1, is EPEVTQTPSHQVTQMGQEVILRCVPISNHLYFYWYRQILGQKVEFLVSFYNNEISEKSEIFDDQFSVERPDGSNFTLKIRSTKLEDSAMYFCASWGLGSEQFFGPGTRLTVL.

A few counts support this clone. CDR3 in DNA: TGTGCCAGCAGCCAAGATCTGAATGGGAGGAACACTGAAGCTTTCTTT. The encoded protein is CASSQDLNGRNTEAFF. V and J are TRBV4-2 and TRBJ1-1; D ambiguous. CDR1 is LGHNA and CDR2 is YNFKEQ in the germline V gene. V lost 0 bases to trimming and J lost 1 base, with 12 bases between them. The CDR3 sequence is 16 residues long.

V usage is TRBV6-6 and J usage is TRBJ2-7; 8 nucleotides agree with TRBD2. Germline trimming cut 10 bases from V and 3 bases from J; bases unmatched to any gene: 11. The CDR3 sequence is 14 residues long. Germline loops: CDR1 MNHNY, CDR2 SVGAGI (reference sequence). The CDR3 DNA sequence: TGTGCCACCAACACGGGAGGGTCCGGCTACGAGCAGTACTTC. It yields the protein CATNTGGSGYEQYF.

V gene TRBV19 combines with J gene TRBJ1-2, with TRBD1 matching 8 bases. This CDR3 is 17 amino acids long. Germline V gene sequence: CDR1 LNHDA, CDR2 SQIVND (reference sequence). The J segment lost 5 bases and the V segment lost 7 bases, leaving 18 bases of the junction unmatched. Here the CDR3 reads CASTPLNGGQEGYGYTF. As DNA, the CDR3 is TGTGCCAGTACCCCATTGAATGGGGGACAGGAAGGATATGGCTACACCTTC.

This rearrangement joins TRBV21-1 to TRBJ2-3; the D call TRBD1 from the table was never checked on the DNA. TRBV21-1 is annotated as a pseudogene. The CDR3 length is 15 residues. The CDR3, as DNA: TGTGCCAGCATTCCATGGCCCGGACAGGGAGTAAGGCAGTATTTT. It specifies CASIPWPGQGVRQYF.

The V call is TRBV30, the J call TRBJ1-1; D is unclear. V shed 5 bases and J shed 4 bases, with 17 bases lying between them. This CDR3 comprises 14 residues. From germline, CDR1 is GTSNPN and CDR2 SVGIG (reference sequence). The DNA of the CDR3 is TGTGCCTGGCTTCCCTCTTGGGGTCGCACTGAAGCTTTCTTT. It translates to CAWLPSWGRTEAFF. The variable domain in full, with the rest retrieved from reference TRBV30 and TRBJ1-1, is SQTIHQWPATLVQPVGSPLSLECTVEGTSNPNLYWYRQAAGRGLQLLFYSVGIGQISSEVPQNLSASRPQDRQFILSSKKLLLSDSGFYLCAWLPSWGRTEAFFGQGTRLTVV.

This clone was found once. The chain is built from TRBV3-1 (or the pseudogene TRBV3-2) and TRBJ1-2; TRBD1 might be the D (5 bases). CDR1 is LGHDT, CDR2 YNNKEL, per germline (reference sequence). Trimming cost V 2 bases and J 0 bases, with 7 bases left between them. The CDR3 loop spans 14 amino acids. The CDR3 reads CASSQQGANYGYTF. The CDR3, as DNA: TGTGCCAGCAGCCAACAGGGTGCTAACTATGGCTACACCTTC.

This clone was detected only once. The chain joins TRBV4-3 to TRBJ1-4; D remains unclear. The CDR3 has 15 residues. The ends were cut back, 0 bases at V and 8 bases at J, with 13 bases in the middle. Per the germline V gene, CDR1 is LGHNA and CDR2 is YSLEER. CDR3 in DNA: TGCGCCAGCAGCCAAGAGACACCCACGTTGGAAAAACTGTTTTTT. Translated: CASSQETPTLEKLFF.

The rearrangement uses TRBV5-6 and TRBJ2-5, with TRBD2 identical over 10 bases. The CDR3 has 16 amino acids. J was trimmed by 0 bases and V by 4 bases; bases with no gene match: 6. Germline CDR1 is SGHDT and CDR2 is YYEEEE. As DNA, the CDR3 is TGTGCCAGCAGCCGGAGGACTAGCGGATACCAAGAGACCCAGTACTTC. Its protein product is CASSRRTSGYQETQYF.

The genes are TRBV4-3 and TRBJ2-1; 10 nucleotides line up with TRBD2. Germline assignment: CDR1 LGHNA and CDR2 YSLEER. Trimming cost V 0 bases and J 4 bases; bases outside gene matches: 12. The CDR3 sequence is 19 residues long. This CDR3 is CASSQDSPLAGALYNEQFF. The CDR3 DNA follows: TGCGCCAGCAGCCAAGATTCCCCGCTAGCGGGGGCCCTTTACAATGAGCAGTTCTTC.

This clone was recorded only once. The chain has TRBV7-9 and TRBJ1-3, with 9 bases that match TRBD1. Trimming cost V 1 base and J 4 bases; bases outside gene matches: 11. CDR1 SEHNR and CDR2 FQNEAQ come from the germline V gene (reference sequence). The CDR3 is 18 amino acids. Here the CDR3 reads CASSLGGYRGRAGNTIYF. In nucleotides, the CDR3 is TGTGCCAGCAGCTTAGGAGGGTACAGGGGGCGTGCAGGAAACACCATATATTTT.

The rearrangement uses TRBV11-2 and TRBJ1-1; D is ambiguous. Per germline, CDR1 SGHAT and CDR2 FQNNGV. V was clipped by 1 base and J by 1 base, with 4 bases between them. This CDR3 spans 13 amino acids. The CDR3 DNA follows: TGTGCCAGCAGCTTAGGTCAGAACACTGAAGCTTTCTTT. It translates to CASSLGQNTEAFF.

The chain has TRBV2 and TRBJ1-2; D gene uncertain. Looked up from germline, CDR1 is SNHLY and CDR2 is FYNNEI. Trimming cost V 8 bases and J 4 bases, with 11 bases left between them. The CDR3 is made up of 12 amino acids. CDR3 DNA: TGTGCCAGCCAAACAGACCTCTATGGCTACACCTTC. Its translation: CASQTDLYGYTF.